These 2 T cell receptor beta chains were sequenced from one sample in a study of T cell responses to AZD1222 COVID-19 vaccine. The protocol was immunoSEQ multiplex PCR, while the TCRdb copy is restricted to in-frame clones and leaves out a portion. The sample carries 65,000 to 90,000 clones, 89% recorded once. The sequencing used peripheral blood, collected 28 days after the second AZD1222 dose. All receptors come from an adult who received the AZD1222 COVID-19 vaccine.

J is TRBJ2-2 and V is TRBV30, with D tentatively TRBD2 (5 bases). V shed 0 bases and J shed 5 bases, with 10 bases lying between them. The CDR3 runs 14 residues. Germline values: CDR1 GTSNPN, CDR2 SVGIG (reference sequence). CDR3 residues: CAWSVLERTGELFF. DNA for the CDR3: TGTGCCTGGAGTGTACTAGAAAGGACCGGGGAGCTGTTTTTT.

This chain uses TRBV9 with TRBJ1-3, with a weak D call TRBD1 (5 bases). Trimming took 0 bases from V and 2 from J, leaving 15 bases between them. In germline, CDR1 is SGDLS, CDR2 YYNGEE. CDR3 size: 17 residues. CDR3 sequence: CASSVGERWGPGNTIYF. CDR3 bases: TGTGCCAGCAGCGTAGGAGAGCGCTGGGGCCCTGGAAACACCATATATTTT.